This entry features one TCR beta chain sequence. The antigen this receptor binds is unknown. The library was generated by 5' RACE. Preparation of each TCR library used approximately 3,200 ng of total RNA. For each sample, cDNA synthesis was carried out in eight separate reactions using SMARTScribe reverse transcriptase. During cDNA synthesis, unique molecular identifiers containing a 6-nucleotide sample barcode were introduced by template switching. TCRalpha and TCRbeta cDNA was amplified in two nested PCRs of roughly 16 and 10 cycles, and bead purification was carried out after each PCR. Before amplification, the cDNA was treated with uracil DNA-glycosylase and purified using the QIAquick PCR purification kit. The second PCR added Illumina TruSeq-compatible adapters along with sample-specific barcodes. TapeStation and Qubit were used to check library quality and concentration, and 5 to 6.5 ng of each library went into the pool. Pooled libraries were sequenced on an Illumina HiSeq2500 single-index Rapid Run with 2 x 100 bp reads and custom sequencing primers. In the paper's pipeline: MiGEC version 1.2.6 was used for UMI-based consensus assembly, which corrected PCR and sequencing errors. MiXCR version 2.1.1 handled V(D)J alignment, clonotype assembly and CDR3 extraction. To normalise gene usage, clonotype sharing and MAIT/NKT TCR abundance, the analysis used the top 1000, 10 000 and 20 000 clonotypes per sample. Diversity was computed as the inverse Simpson index with the vegan R package after downsampling to 27 000 UMIs. Statistical testing used paired Mann-Whitney U tests on the discordant twin pairs and applied Benjamini-Hochberg correction for multiple testing. Each CDR3 protein sequence appears as one entry after TCRdb reprocessed the reads, and no DNA is included. The V and J calls come from TCRdb's annotation, not from the publication. The sample table records about 160,000 distinct CDR3 sequences. Together, the top ten hold over 2.5% of the sample.

The sample comes from a study of monozygotic twins with inflammatory bowel disease (dated by TCRdb to the late 2010s). As for the study more broadly: In total, approximately 28 monozygotic twin pairs made up the full study: 19 Danish pairs, all IBD-discordant, plus nine German pairs, of which four were IBD-concordant and five were IBD-discordant. Disease-associated traits were sought mainly through comparisons between IBD patients and their genetically identical healthy co-twins within discordant pairs. Each individual had, on average, about 151 000 unique TCRalpha sequences and 181 000 unique TCRbeta sequences available for analysis.

Study-wide findings and limitations: TCRbeta repertoire diversity, by inverse Simpson index, was decreased in IBD patients compared with their healthy co-twins. Repertoire similarity did not differ between concordant and discordant twins, possibly due to limited statistical power. Different T cell subtypes could not be distinguished in the analysis. Because patients were on differing immunosuppressive treatments, the repertoires may have picked up extra background noise and inter-individual variability. Fewer clonotypes were shared with other individuals by IBD patients than by healthy twins, most markedly in patients showing signs of disease activity. No single strong signal or clonotype linked to IBD turned up in the results, so the idea that one exists was not supported.

CDR1 and CDR2, looked up from the germline V gene (reference sequence), are DFQATT and SNEGSKA. Reading from cysteine to phenylalanine, the CDR3 counts 14 amino acids. There is no recorded DNA. From each donor, a roughly 2.3 ml peripheral blood sample was drawn into PAXgene tubes and stored at -80 degrees C. Without T cell sorting, total RNA was isolated from whole blood using the PAXgene blood miRNA kit on an automated QIAcube. Deep TCRalpha and TCRbeta repertoire profiling with unique molecular barcoding was performed on peripheral blood of monozygotic twin pairs concordant or discordant for inflammatory bowel disease. Smoking habits were recorded for all twin pairs, and each individual was classified as a current, former or never smoker.

Specimen: blood. The chain was built from TRBV20-1 and TRBJ2-1; the D gene TCRdb calls, TRBD2, cannot be checked with no DNA. The sequence derives from a human donor with ulcerative colitis or Crohn's disease, or a healthy co-twin of an affected twin (not recorded which). The encoded CDR3 is CSAPAVSSYNEQFF.